This T cell receptor beta chain was captured in a study of cytomegalovirus exposure and HLA in healthy donors. Whole-study context: Early released data had approximately 86 million unique TCRs, all coming from HLA-typed donors. Of all 400 or so donors who were genotyped, roughly 81% belonged to the Caucasian-associated ancestry cluster. Study results and limitations: In a later analysis, at a false discovery rate of 0.05, 15,000 to 20,000 TCR beta sequences matched HLA alleles. In a later analysis, parvovirus B19, influenza, CMV and Epstein-Barr virus appeared linked to several top co-occurrence clusters.

The PCR used 60 Vbeta and 13 Jbeta primers. Profiled with immunoSEQ multiplex PCR; TCRdb holds only in-frame clones, not every one. The sample lists 150,000 to 200,000 clones; approximately 80% were seen once. Turning to this clone: Antigen: not known.

The sample taken for sequencing was PBMCs. The sequence came from a man between 18 and 29 years old in good health and CMV-seropositive.

CDR3 DNA sequence: TGTGCCAGTAGTATCAGTATCCAGGGTCATTGGACCCAGTACTTC. Translation gives CASSISIQGHWTQYF. The gene calls are TRBV19 and TRBJ2-5; D might be TRBD1 (5 bases). The CDR3 totals 15 residues. Germline V gene sequence: CDR1 LNHDA, CDR2 SQIVND (reference sequence). Trimming removed 3 bases at V and 7 bases at J, with 18 bases between.